The entry below gives a single T cell receptor beta chain sequence along with its context. The V gene's germline CDR1 is MNHEY and CDR2 SVGAGI. With 10 bases removed from V and 0 bases from J, the gap between germline ends came to 5 bases. CDR3 length equals 11 residues. In the study's own analysis: Amplification of reference gene primers was used by the study to estimate nucleated cell counts. Sequencing used immunoSEQ multiplex PCR; TCRdb keeps in-frame clones, though not all of them. The V and J calls and clone size come from that table; D and trimming were worked out from the DNA. The sample has 200,000 to 250,000 clones; roughly 79% are singletons. This entry belongs to a study of blood T cell repertoires in COVID-19. For the study at large: Italy, Spain and the United States were the sources of the convalescent and acute COVID-19 samples. The analysed material was cDNA or gDNA that came from T cells, B-cell-depleted T cells, or PBMCs.

Sequenced sample: peripheral blood. The chain carries TRBV6-5 and TRBJ2-3, with D uncertain. The TCR originated in an elderly woman with acute or convalescent COVID-19. The CDR3 spells CATLSTDTQYF. CDR3 nucleotides: TGTGCCACCCTTAGCACAGATACGCAGTATTTT.